This entry lists 17 T cell receptor beta chains sequenced from one sample in a study of blood T cell repertoires in COVID-19. Assay: immunoSEQ multiplex PCR; the TCRdb copy retains only in-frame clones and omits some. This repertoire shows some 190,000 clones, around 76% found once; its top ten account for about 9%. The sample comprised peripheral blood. These receptors were collected from a woman aged 50 to 60 with active or convalescent COVID-19.

The chain links TRBV28 to TRBJ2-5; 10 bases are a match to TRBD1. V dropped 5 bases and J dropped 6; count of bases not matched to a gene: 9. This CDR3 comprises 15 residues. Germline V CDR1 and CDR2: MDHEN, SYDVKM. The CDR3 spells CASSTRTGGKKTQYF. The CDR3 bases are TGTGCCAGCAGTACCCGGACAGGGGGTAAAAAGACCCAGTACTTC.

The chain combines TRBV7-6 with TRBJ2-3, with 14 positions matching TRBD2. The CDR3 extends over 19 amino acids. Germline values: CDR1 SGHVS, CDR2 FNYEAQ. V lost 3 bases to trimming and J lost 6 bases; unmatched junction nucleotides: 14. CDR3 nucleotides: TGTGCCAGCAGCTTTGAATCCTCCGGGACTAGCGGGAGACGGGATACGCAGTATTTT. Translation gives CASSFESSGTSGRRDTQYF. The full variable domain, its missing parts supplied by reference TRBV7-6 and TRBJ2-3, is GAGVSQSPRYKVTKRGQDVALRCDPISGHVSLYWYRQALGQGPEFLTYFNYEAQQDKSGLPNDRFSAERPEGSISTLTIQRTEQRDSAMYRCASSFESSGTSGRRDTQYFGPGTRLTVL.

Comment on this clone: This specimen includes other DNA sequences encoding the same CDR3. The J gene is TRBJ1-1, the V gene TRBV19; 7 bases align to TRBD1. The germline V gene encodes CDR1 LNHDA and CDR2 SQIVND (reference sequence). V shed 2 bases, J shed 7 bases, and the junction held 7 bases outside the gene matches. The CDR3 sequence is 14 residues long. The CDR3 loop reads CASSISRDRVEAFF. DNA for the CDR3: TGTGCCAGTAGTATAAGCCGGGACAGAGTTGAAGCTTTCTTT.

Here the CDR3 reads CASSQDSRTVNYGYTF. In nucleotides, the CDR3 is TGTGCCAGCAGCCAAGATTCCCGGACTGTTAACTATGGCTACACCTTC. The V call is TRBV14, the J call TRBJ1-2; D is unclear. There are 16 residues in the CDR3. Germline V CDR1 and CDR2: SGHDN, FVKESK. The germline V and J ends were trimmed by 0 bases and 1 base, with 12 bases remaining between them.

In its sample, this clone was seen a few times. The chain employs TRBV30 and TRBJ1-1; 9 nucleotides align to TRBD1. J was trimmed by 0 bases and V by 2 bases; bases with no gene match: 4. The CDR3 extends over 15 amino acids. From germline, CDR1 is GTSNPN and CDR2 SVGIG (reference sequence). CDR3 DNA sequence: TGTGCCTGGAGTCCGGGACAGGGTATGAACACTGAAGCTTTCTTT. It translates to CAWSPGQGMNTEAFF.

The chain combines TRBV9 with TRBJ2-3; weak D call: TRBD1 (5 bases). The CDR3 length is 16 residues. Trimming shortened V by 0 bases and J by 2 bases, and 13 bases separated the two germline ends. Germline V gives CDR1 SGDLS, CDR2 YYNGEE. CDR3 coding DNA: TGTGCCAGCAGCGTAGCCCAGGGTTTCAACACAGATACGCAGTATTTT. It codes for CASSVAQGFNTDTQYF.

The CDR3 loop is CASSFRMGGTEAFF. The CDR3 DNA reads as TGTGCCAGCAGTTTTCGAATGGGGGGCACTGAAGCTTTCTTT. The chain joins TRBV6-5 to TRBJ1-1, with TRBD1 as a possible D gene (5 bases). From germline, CDR1 is MNHEY and CDR2 SVGAGI. V was clipped by 4 bases and J by 4 bases, with 13 bases between them. CDR3 length: 14 residues.

This clone turned up a few times. V gene TRBV18 combines with J gene TRBJ1-2, with TRBD1 identical over 8 bases. Germline-derived CDR1 and CDR2 are KGHSH and LQKENI. The CDR3 spans 14 residues. Trimming removed 5 bases from V and 1 base from J; junction bases left unmatched: 3. In DNA, the CDR3 is TGTGCCAGCTCAGCGGACAGGGATAACTATGGCTACACCTTC. This translates into CASSADRDNYGYTF.

The V gene is TRBV29-1, the J gene TRBJ2-7; 8 nucleotides align to TRBD2. Germline CDR1 SQVTM, CDR2 ANQGSEA. This CDR3 has 13 amino acids. Losses at the gene ends were 6 bases for V and 6 bases for J; bases not matched to a gene: 10. CDR3 DNA: TGCAGCGTGGCCATCGGGGGGGAGGCCGAGCAGTACTTC. It translates to CSVAIGGEAEQYF.

In its sample, this clone was seen a few times. V gene TRBV4-3 combines with J gene TRBJ2-1; tentative D call: TRBD1 (6 bases). V shed 0 bases and J shed 8 bases, with 17 bases lying between them. CDR1 and CDR2 (germline): LGHNA, YSLEER. This CDR3 contains 16 residues. The CDR3 is CASSQDRAGDWDEQFF. The DNA for the CDR3 is TGCGCCAGCAGCCAAGATAGGGCAGGGGATTGGGATGAGCAGTTCTTC.

This clone was counted a few times. The rearrangement joins TRBV6-5 to TRBJ1-5, with 7 bases aligning to TRBD1. Germline lookup yields CDR1 MNHEY and CDR2 SVGAGI. J gave up 6 bases and V 7 bases, and 3 bases lay outside the gene matches. The CDR3 is 12 residues long. The CDR3 nucleotides are TGTGCCAGCAAGGAGGGGGCTCAGCCCCAGCATTTT. The encoded protein is CASKEGAQPQHF.

The chain employs TRBV6-5 and TRBJ2-7; TRBD2 matches at 10 bases. This CDR3 has 15 amino acids. CDR1 MNHEY and CDR2 SVGAGI come from the germline V gene. The J segment lost 6 bases and the V segment lost 3 bases, leaving 8 bases of the junction unmatched. The CDR3 DNA follows: TGTGCCAGCAGTTATACCAGCGGGAGGGCAAGCGAGCAGTACTTC. Its protein is CASSYTSGRASEQYF.

This chain joins TRBV28 and TRBJ2-5; D might be TRBD1 (6 bases). Germline values: CDR1 MDHEN, CDR2 SYDVKM. Trimming removed 2 bases at V and 5 bases at J, with 15 bases between. The CDR3 extends over 15 amino acids. This CDR3 reads CASSLIGRGTETQYF. The CDR3 DNA is TGTGCCAGCAGTTTAATAGGCAGGGGCACGGAGACCCAGTACTTC.

The rearrangement joins TRBV30 to TRBJ2-1, with 10 nucleotides matching TRBD2. The V and J ends lost 7 bases and 9 bases, in that order; junction bases with no gene match: 9. The CDR3 is made up of 13 amino acids. From germline, CDR1 is GTSNPN and CDR2 SVGIG (reference sequence). CDR3 bases: TGTGCCTTTCGTCCTAGCGGGAGACGTGAGCAGTTCTTC. Residues: CAFRPSGRREQFF.

V gene TRBV6-6 combines with J gene TRBJ1-1; tentatively, D is TRBD1 (6 bases). The CDR3 spans 14 residues. V was clipped by 7 bases and J by 4 bases, with 16 bases between them. Germline V CDR1 and CDR2: MNHNY, SVGAGI (reference sequence). The CDR3 reads CASTEGGRVTEAFF. The CDR3 region has the DNA TGTGCCAGCACCGAGGGGGGGCGGGTCACTGAAGCTTTCTTT.

The table lists this clone with a few counts. The chain employs TRBV4-3 and TRBJ1-2; maybe TRBD1 (5 bases). CDR3 length: 15 amino acids. V was clipped by 1 base and J by 2 bases, with 11 bases between them. Germline V gene sequence: CDR1 LGHNA, CDR2 YSLEER. The CDR3 here is CASSQGGRENYGYTF. The CDR3 coding sequence is TGCGCCAGCAGCCAAGGTGGCAGGGAAAACTATGGCTACACCTTC.

The rearrangement links TRBV10-3 to TRBJ2-7, with TRBD1 as a possible D gene (6 bases). Between the trimmed V and J ends, which lost 2 bases and 2 bases, there was a span of 7 bases. The CDR3 contains 13 residues. Germline lookup yields CDR1 ENHRY and CDR2 SYGVKD. In DNA form, the CDR3 reads TGTGCCATCAGTGAGGGACAGACCTACGAGCAGTACTTC. This translates into CAISEGQTYEQYF.